Sequencing of this T cell receptor beta chain was carried out in a study of OX40 agonist ivuxolimab in advanced cancers. Whole-study context: Every patient in dose escalation had hepatocellular carcinoma, melanoma, renal cell or head and neck cancer.

Only in-frame clones appear in the TCRdb table, and some are missing; sequencing was by immunoSEQ multiplex PCR. Seen here are approximately 62,000 clones, approximately 85% observed once, and the top ten hold about 5%. The CDR3 consists of 15 residues. Trimming took 4 bases from V and 7 from J; bases not matched to a gene: 6. Per germline, CDR1 SGHRS and CDR2 YFSETQ. The clonotype comes from an adult with an advanced solid tumor such as melanoma, head and neck, liver or kidney cancer. V gene TRBV5-1 combines with J gene TRBJ2-2; 11 bases match TRBD1. Here the sequenced sample was CD4+ or CD8+ T cells sorted from blood, taken in a trial of the OX40 agonist ivuxolimab. The CDR3 DNA follows: TGCGCCAGCAGCGACAGGGGACAGGGGGACGGGGAGCTGTTTTTT. Its protein is CASSDRGQGDGELFF.